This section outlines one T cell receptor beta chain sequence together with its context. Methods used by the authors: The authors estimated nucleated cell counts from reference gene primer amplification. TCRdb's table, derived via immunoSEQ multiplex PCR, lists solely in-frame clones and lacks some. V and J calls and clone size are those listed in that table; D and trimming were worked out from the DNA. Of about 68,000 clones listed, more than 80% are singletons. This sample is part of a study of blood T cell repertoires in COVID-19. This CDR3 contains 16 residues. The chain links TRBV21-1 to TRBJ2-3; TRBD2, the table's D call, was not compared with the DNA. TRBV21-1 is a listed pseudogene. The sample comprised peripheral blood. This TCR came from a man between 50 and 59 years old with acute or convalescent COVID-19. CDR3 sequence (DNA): TGTGCCAGCAGCTTCCGGGACTCCGAAAAAACAGATACGCAGTATTTT. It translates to CASSFRDSEKTDTQYF.